The source of this T cell receptor (beta chain) is a study of siplizumab effects on memory and regulatory T cells. A word on this clone: The antigen is not known.

J lost 4 bases, V lost 5 bases, and 1 base had no gene match. Looked up from germline, CDR1 is SNHLY and CDR2 is FYNNEI. The length of the CDR3 is 12 residues. Study-wide points: In controls, 26.9% of mappable alloreactive CD4+ clones were Treg-derived on average, versus about 69% with siplizumab. Memory cells seemed less diverse than naive T cells, which also seemed major contributors to the alloresponse.

Roughly 90,000 TCR templates per sample were sequenced. The method was immunoSEQ multiplex PCR; TCRdb's version includes in-frame clones alone and lacks a portion of them. The data hold around 100,000 clones, with about 93% observed a single time. This TCR was recovered from a human donor in good health. The genes are TRBV2 and TRBJ2-5, with 7 bases fitting TRBD2. Source material: Tregs sorted from blood. The chain's CDR3 is CASSSGVETQYF. The DNA for the CDR3 is TGTGCCAGCAGTAGCGGGGTAGAGACCCAGTACTTC.